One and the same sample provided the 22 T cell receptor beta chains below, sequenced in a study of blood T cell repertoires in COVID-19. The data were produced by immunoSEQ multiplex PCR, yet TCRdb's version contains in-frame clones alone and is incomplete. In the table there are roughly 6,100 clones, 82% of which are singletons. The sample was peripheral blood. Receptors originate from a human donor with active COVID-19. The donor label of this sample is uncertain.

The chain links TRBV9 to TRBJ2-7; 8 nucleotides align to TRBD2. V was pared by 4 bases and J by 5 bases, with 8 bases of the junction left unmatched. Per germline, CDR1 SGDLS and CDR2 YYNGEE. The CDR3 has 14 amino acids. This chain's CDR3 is CASSPGGAGNEQYF. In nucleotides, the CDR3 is TGTGCCAGCAGCCCGGGGGGGGCGGGGAACGAGCAGTACTTC.

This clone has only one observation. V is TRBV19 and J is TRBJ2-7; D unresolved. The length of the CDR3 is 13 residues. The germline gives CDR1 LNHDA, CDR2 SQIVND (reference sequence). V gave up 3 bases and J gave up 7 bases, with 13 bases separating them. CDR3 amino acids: CASSISPLQEQYF. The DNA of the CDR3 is TGTGCCAGTAGTATTTCCCCCCTACAGGAGCAGTACTTC.

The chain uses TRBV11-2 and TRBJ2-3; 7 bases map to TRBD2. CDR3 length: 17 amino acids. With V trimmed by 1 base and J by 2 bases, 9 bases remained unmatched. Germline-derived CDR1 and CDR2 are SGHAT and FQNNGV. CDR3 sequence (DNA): TGTGCCAGCAGCTTAGCCAGAGCGGGGAAGATCACAGATACGCAGTATTTT. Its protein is CASSLARAGKITDTQYF.

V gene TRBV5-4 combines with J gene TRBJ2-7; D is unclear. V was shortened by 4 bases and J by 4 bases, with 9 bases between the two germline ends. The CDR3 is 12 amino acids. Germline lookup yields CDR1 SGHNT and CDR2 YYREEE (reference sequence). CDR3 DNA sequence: TGTGCCAGCAGCCTACTAATTTACGAGCAGTACGTC. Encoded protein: CASSLLIYEQYV.

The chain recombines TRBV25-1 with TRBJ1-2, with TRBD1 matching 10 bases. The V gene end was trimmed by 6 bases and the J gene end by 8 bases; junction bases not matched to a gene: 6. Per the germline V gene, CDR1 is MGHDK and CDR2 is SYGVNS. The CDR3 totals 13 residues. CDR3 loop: CASSLGTGDGYTF. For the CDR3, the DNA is TGTGCCAGCAGCTTAGGGACAGGGGACGGCTACACCTTC.

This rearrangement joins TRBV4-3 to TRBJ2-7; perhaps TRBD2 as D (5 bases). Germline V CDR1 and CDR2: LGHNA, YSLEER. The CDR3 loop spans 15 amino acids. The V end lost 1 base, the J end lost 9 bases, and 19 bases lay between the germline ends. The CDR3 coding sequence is TGCGCCAGCAGCCAAGTGGGTCGGGGAAGGGAGCGGCAGTACGTC. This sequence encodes CASSQVGRGRERQYV.

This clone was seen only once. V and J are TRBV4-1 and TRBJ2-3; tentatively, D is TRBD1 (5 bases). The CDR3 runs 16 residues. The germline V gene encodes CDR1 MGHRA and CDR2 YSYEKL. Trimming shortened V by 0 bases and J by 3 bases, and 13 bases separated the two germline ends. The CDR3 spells CASSQDPGLGTDTQYF. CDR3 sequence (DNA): TGCGCCAGCAGCCAAGACCCAGGGTTGGGAACAGATACGCAGTATTTT.

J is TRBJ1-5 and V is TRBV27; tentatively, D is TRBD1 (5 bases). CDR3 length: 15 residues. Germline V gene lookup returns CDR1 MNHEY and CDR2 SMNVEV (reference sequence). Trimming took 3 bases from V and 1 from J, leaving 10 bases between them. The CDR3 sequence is CASSLEGPSNQPQHF. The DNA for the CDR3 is TGTGCCAGCAGTTTGGAGGGGCCGAGCAATCAGCCCCAGCATTTT.

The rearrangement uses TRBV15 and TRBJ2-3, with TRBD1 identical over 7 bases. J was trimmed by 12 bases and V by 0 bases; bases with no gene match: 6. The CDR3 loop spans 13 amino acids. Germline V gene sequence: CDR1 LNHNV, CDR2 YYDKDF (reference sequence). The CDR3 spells CATSRDAGGPQYF. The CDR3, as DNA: TGTGCCACCAGCAGAGATGCAGGGGGACCCCAGTATTTT.

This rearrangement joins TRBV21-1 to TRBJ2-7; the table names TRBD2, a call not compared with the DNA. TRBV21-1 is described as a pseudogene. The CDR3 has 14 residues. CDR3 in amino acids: CASSQRDTAYEQYF. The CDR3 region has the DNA TGTGCCAGCAGCCAGCGGGACACAGCCTACGAGCAGTACTTC.

The CDR3 loop reads CASSLGLAGNEQFF. The CDR3, as DNA: TGTGCCAGCAGCCTGGGACTAGCGGGAAATGAGCAGTTCTTC. The chain couples TRBV7-2 to TRBJ2-1; 13 bases are a match to TRBD2. The germline V gene has CDR1 SGHTA and CDR2 FQGNSA. The V and J ends lost 5 bases and 7 bases, in that order; junction bases with no gene match: 2. This CDR3 region has 14 residues.

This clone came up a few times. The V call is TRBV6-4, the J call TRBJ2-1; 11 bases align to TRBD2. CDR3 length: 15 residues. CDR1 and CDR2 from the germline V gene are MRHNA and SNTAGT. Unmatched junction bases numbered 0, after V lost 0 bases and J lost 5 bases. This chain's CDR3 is CASSDSTSGNNEQFF. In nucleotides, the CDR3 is TGTGCCAGCAGTGACTCGACTAGCGGGAACAATGAGCAGTTCTTC.

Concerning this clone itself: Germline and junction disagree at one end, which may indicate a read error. In DNA, the CDR3 is TGTGCTAGCAGCTACGGACTACCTGGGGCCAACGTCCTGACTTTC. This codes for CASSYGLPGANVLTF. J is TRBJ2-6 and V is TRBV7-7; D is perhaps TRBD2 (6 bases). CDR3 length: 15 amino acids. The germline CDR1 and CDR2 sequences are SSHAT and FNYEAQ (reference sequence).

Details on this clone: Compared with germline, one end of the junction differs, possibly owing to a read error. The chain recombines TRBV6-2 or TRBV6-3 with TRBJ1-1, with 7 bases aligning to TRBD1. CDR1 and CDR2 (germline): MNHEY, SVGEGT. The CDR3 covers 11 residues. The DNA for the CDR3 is TGTGCCAGCAGTTACCCTGGGGACAGAGTATTT. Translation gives CASSYPGDRVF.

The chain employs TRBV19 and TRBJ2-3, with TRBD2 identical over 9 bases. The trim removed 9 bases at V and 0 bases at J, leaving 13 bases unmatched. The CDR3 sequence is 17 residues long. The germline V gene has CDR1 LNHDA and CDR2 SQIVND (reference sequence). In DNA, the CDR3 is TGTGCCAGCGGGGTGACTAGCGGTATATCTAGCACAGATACGCAGTATTTT. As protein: CASGVTSGISSTDTQYF.

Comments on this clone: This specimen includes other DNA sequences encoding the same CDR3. The CDR3 here is CASSPGLAAYNEQFF. As DNA, the CDR3 is TGTGCCAGCAGCCCCGGGCTAGCGGCGTACAATGAGCAGTTCTTC. This rearrangement joins TRBV5-4 to TRBJ2-1, with 7 bases lining up with TRBD2. Germline V lookup: CDR1 SGHNT, CDR2 YYREEE (reference sequence). The CDR3 sequence is 15 residues long. V dropped 4 bases and J dropped 4; count of bases not matched to a gene: 8.

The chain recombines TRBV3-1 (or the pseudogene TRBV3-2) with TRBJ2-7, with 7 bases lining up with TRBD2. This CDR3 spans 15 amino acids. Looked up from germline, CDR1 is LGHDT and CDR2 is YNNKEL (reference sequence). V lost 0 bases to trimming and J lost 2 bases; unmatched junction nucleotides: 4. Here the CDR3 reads CASSQDVAGAYEQYV. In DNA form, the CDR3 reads TGTGCCAGCAGCCAAGATGTGGCGGGAGCCTACGAGCAGTACGTC.

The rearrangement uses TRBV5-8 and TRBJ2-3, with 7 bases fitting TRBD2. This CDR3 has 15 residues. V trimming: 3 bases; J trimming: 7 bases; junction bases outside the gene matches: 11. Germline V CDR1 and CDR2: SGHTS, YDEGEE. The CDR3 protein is CASSWEGGARNTQYF. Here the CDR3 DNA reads TGTGCCAGCAGCTGGGAGGGCGGGGCGAGGAATACGCAGTATTTT.

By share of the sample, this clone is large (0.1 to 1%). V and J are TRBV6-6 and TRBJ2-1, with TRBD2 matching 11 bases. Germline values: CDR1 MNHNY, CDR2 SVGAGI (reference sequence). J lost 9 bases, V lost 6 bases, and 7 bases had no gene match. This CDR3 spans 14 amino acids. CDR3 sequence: CASSPTGTSGEQFF. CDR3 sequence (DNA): TGTGCCAGCAGCCCTACCGGGACTAGCGGTGAGCAGTTCTTC.

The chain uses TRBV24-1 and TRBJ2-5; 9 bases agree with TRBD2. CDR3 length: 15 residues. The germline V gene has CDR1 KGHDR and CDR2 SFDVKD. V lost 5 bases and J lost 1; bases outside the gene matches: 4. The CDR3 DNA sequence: TGTGCCACCAGTGCGGCGGGAGGGCCCCAAGAGACCCAGTACTTC. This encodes CATSAAGGPQETQYF.

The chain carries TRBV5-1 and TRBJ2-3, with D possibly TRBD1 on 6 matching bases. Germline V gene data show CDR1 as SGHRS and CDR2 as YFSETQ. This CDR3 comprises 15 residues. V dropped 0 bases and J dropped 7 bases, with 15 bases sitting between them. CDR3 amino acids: CASSLEQGTRNTQYF. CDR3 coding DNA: TGCGCCAGCAGCTTGGAACAGGGTACACGAAATACGCAGTATTTT.

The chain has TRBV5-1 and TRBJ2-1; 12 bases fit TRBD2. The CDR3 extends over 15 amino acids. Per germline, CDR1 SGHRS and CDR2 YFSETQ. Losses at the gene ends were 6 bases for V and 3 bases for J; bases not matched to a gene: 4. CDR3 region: CASNLAGGGYNEQFF. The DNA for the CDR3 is TGCGCCAGCAACCTAGCGGGAGGGGGCTACAATGAGCAGTTCTTC. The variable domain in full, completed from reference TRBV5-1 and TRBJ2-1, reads KAGVTQTPRYLIKTRGQQVTLSCSPISGHRSVSWYQQTPGQGLQFLFEYFSETQRNKGNFPGRFSGRQFSNSRSEMNVSTLELGDSALYLCASNLAGGGYNEQFFGPGTRLTVL.